This T cell receptor (beta chain) is drawn from a study of blood T cell repertoires in COVID-19. Repertoires were generated with immunoSEQ multiplex PCR, while TCRdb's copy carries only in-frame clones and drops some. The sample yields 250,000 to 300,000 clones, about 89% seen once. All enrollees were roughly 18 to 100 years old and from under 25 US areas. Assignments of participants to cohorts depended upon their own reported clinical history. The CDR3 consists of 17 residues. V was cut by 0 bases and J by 1 base, with 12 bases left in between. The germline V gene has CDR1 LGHDT and CDR2 YNNKEL (reference sequence).

The specimen sequenced was PBMCs or T cells enriched from blood (not recorded which). The source of this sequence is a man aged 40-50 years who had recovered from COVID-19. V gene TRBV3-1 (or the pseudogene TRBV3-2) combines with J gene TRBJ1-4, with D perhaps TRBD1 (6 bases). The CDR3: CASSQEGGPGTNEKLFF. CDR3 DNA: TGTGCCAGCAGCCAAGAGGGGGGGCCAGGAACTAATGAAAAACTGTTTTTT.